This TCR beta chain was sequenced in a study of identical twins. Study-wide results and caveats: Rather than following the same donors, the conclusions depended on cross-sectional statistical analysis.

This clonotype turned up a few times. Its specificity is not known. The authors used template switching to add a universal primer site and gave cDNA unique molecular identifiers. Using its own MiXCR run on the 5' RACE reads, TCRdb lists one record per CDR3 protein. The sample includes some 1,700,000 distinct CDR3 sequences, about 32% of them seen just once. The CDR3 loop spans 17 amino acids. The germline gives CDR1 LGHNA, CDR2 YNFKEQ. Germline trimming cut 0 bases from V and 5 bases from J; bases unmatched to any gene: 10. The sequence came from a newborn girl in good health. Sequences were obtained from cord blood. The rearrangement links TRBV4-2 to TRBJ2-3; 8 positions agree with TRBD2. The CDR3 DNA sequence: TGTGCCAGCAGCCAAGATTCGAGAGCGGGAGAAGGAGATACGCAGTATTTT. Amino acid sequence: CASSQDSRAGEGDTQYF.